This T cell receptor (beta chain) was sequenced for a study of CD8+CD57+ T cells in acquired aplastic anemia. Study summary: Each DNA sample taken from sorted CD4+ and CD8+ cells came to roughly 3.5 ug on average. The study obtained around 10 million reads on average for CD4+ cells from healthy donors.

TCR beta VDJ and CDR3 profiling used genomic DNA as template. TCRdb called the reads again in MiXCR, with one record for every CDR3 protein. The data show about 81,000 distinct CDR3 sequences, around 42% seen once. Only a few counts were recorded for this clonotype. V lost 4 bases and J lost 0, with 12 bases in between. The germline V gene encodes CDR1 ENHRY and CDR2 SYGVKD. This CDR3 comprises 15 residues. The specimen was sorted CD4+, CD8+, or CD8+CD57+ T cells (not recorded which) from PBMCs. This receptor was obtained from a human donor in good health, serving as a control. The V call is TRBV10-3, the J call TRBJ1-2; D gene unclear. CDR3 DNA sequence: TGTGCCATCAGTGTCCCGGGCCAGGCTAACTATGGCTACACCTTC. Its translation is CAISVPGQANYGYTF.